This T cell receptor (beta chain) was captured by sequencing in a study of T cell responses to AZD1222 COVID-19 vaccine. Findings of the study overall: Rises in breadth and depth of Spike-specific TCRs came after two AZD1222 doses. Close to half of spike-specific TCRs reportedly recognize unmutated variant regions. Sampling captured repertoires only after the peak T cell response. Most donors were white British and more were female, and clonal diversity was possibly underestimated.

Profiling relied on immunoSEQ multiplex PCR, and the TCRdb table lists in-frame clones only, not all of them. The table shows 150,000 or so clones, with about 86% occurring only once. Regarding this clone: Its antigen is currently unknown. Other DNA sequences from this sample encode an identical CDR3 as well.

V lost 4 bases to trimming and J lost 2 bases, with 9 bases between them. CDR3 length equals 14 residues. CDR1 is SGHRS and CDR2 is YFSETQ in the germline V gene. The material sequenced was peripheral blood, taken on day 0 of MenACWY control vaccination. V is TRBV5-1 and J is TRBJ1-4; perhaps TRBD1 as D (6 bases). The receptor was isolated from an adult in good health. Here the CDR3 DNA reads TGCGCCAGCAGCACGGACAGTACTAATGAAAAACTGTTTTTT. The encoded protein is CASSTDSTNEKLFF.